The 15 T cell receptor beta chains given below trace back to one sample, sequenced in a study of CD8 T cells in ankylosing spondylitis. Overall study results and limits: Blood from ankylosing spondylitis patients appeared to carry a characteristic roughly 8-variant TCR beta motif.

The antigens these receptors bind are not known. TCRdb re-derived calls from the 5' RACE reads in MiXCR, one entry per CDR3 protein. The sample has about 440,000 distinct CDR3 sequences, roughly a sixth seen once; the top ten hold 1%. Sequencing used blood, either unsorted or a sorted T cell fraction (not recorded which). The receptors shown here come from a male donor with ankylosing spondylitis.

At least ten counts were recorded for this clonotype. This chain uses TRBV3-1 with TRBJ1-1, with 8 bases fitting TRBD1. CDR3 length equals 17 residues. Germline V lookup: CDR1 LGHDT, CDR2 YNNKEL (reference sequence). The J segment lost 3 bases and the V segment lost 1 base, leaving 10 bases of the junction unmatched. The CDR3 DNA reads TGTGCCAGCAGCCAAGCTAACAGGGGGACCTGGGACACTGAAGCTTTCTTT. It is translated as CASSQANRGTWDTEAFF.

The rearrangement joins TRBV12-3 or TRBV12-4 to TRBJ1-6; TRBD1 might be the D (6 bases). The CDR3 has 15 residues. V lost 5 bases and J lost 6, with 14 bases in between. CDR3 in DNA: TGTGCCAGCAGTACCTCACAGGGAGGTAATTCACCCCTCCACTTT. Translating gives CASSTSQGGNSPLHF.

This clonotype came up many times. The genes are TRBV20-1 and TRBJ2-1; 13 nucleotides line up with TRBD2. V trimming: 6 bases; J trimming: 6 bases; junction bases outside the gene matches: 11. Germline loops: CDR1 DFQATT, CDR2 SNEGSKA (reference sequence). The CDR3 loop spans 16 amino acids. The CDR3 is CSADGLAGALLNEQFF. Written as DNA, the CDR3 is TGCAGTGCCGATGGACTAGCGGGAGCCCTTCTCAATGAGCAGTTCTTC.

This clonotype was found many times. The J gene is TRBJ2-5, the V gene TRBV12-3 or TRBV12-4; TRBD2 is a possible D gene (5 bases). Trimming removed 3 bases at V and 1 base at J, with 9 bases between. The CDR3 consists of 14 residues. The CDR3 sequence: CASSLRRLQETQYF. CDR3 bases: TGTGCCAGCAGTTTGCGGAGGCTCCAAGAGACCCAGTACTTC.

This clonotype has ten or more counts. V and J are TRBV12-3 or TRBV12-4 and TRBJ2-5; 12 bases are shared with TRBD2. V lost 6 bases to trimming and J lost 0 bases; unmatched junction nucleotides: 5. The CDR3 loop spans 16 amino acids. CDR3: CASSLRTSGNQETQYF. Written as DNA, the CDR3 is TGTGCCAGCAGCCTCCGGACTAGCGGGAACCAAGAGACCCAGTACTTC.

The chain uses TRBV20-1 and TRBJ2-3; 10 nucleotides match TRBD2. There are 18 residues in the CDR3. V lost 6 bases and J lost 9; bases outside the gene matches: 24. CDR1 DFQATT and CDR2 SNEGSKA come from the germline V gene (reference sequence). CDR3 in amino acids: CSAASLGGSGGSLGTQYF. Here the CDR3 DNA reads TGCAGTGCCGCCAGTCTGGGAGGTAGCGGGGGGTCCCTAGGGACGCAGTATTTT.

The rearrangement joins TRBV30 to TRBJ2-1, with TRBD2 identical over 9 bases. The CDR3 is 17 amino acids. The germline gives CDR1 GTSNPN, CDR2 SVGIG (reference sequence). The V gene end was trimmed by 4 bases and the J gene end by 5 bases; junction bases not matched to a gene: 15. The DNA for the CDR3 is TGTGCCTGGACCACCACGAGGGTAGCGGGAGTAAACAATGAGCAGTTCTTC. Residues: CAWTTTRVAGVNNEQFF.

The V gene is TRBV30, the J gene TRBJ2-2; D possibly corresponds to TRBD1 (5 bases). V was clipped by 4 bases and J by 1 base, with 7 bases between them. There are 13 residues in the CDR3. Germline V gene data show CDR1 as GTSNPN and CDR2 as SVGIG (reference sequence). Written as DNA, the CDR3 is TGTGCCTGGACCACAGGGAACACCGGGGAGCTGTTTTTT. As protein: CAWTTGNTGELFF.

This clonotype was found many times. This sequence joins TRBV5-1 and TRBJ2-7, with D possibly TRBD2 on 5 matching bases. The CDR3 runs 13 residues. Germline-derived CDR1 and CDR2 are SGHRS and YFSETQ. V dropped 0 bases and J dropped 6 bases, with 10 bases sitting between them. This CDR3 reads CASSLGSGLEQYF. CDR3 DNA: TGCGCCAGCAGCTTGGGGTCAGGACTCGAGCAGTACTTC.

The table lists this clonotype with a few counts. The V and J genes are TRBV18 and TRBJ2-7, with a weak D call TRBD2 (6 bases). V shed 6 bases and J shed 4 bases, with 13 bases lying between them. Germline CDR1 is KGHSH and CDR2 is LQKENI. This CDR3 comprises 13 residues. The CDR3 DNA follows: TGTGCCAGCTCCCCGGAGGGAATGTACGAGCAGTACTTC. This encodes CASSPEGMYEQYF.

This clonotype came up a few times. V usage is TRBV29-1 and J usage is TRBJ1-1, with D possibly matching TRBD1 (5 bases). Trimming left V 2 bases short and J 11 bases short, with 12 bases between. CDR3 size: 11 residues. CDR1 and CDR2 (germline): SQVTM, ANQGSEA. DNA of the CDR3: TGCAGCGTTGAAAGGGGATCCGCGGCTTTCTTT. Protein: CSVERGSAAFF.

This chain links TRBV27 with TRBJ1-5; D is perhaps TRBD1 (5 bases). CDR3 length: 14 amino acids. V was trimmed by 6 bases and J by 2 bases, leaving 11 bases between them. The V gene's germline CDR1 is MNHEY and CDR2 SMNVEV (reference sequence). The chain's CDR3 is CASRTGTGNQPQHF. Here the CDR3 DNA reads TGTGCCAGCAGGACCGGGACTGGCAATCAGCCCCAGCATTTT.

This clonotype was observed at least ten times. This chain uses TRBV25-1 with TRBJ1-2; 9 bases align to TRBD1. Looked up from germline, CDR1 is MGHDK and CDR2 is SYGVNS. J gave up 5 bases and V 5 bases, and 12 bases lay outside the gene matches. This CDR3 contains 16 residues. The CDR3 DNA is TGTGCCAGCAGTCTAAAAAGACAGGGGGTGAAGTATGGCTACACCTTC. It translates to CASSLKRQGVKYGYTF.

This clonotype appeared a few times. CDR3 amino acids: CASSFRVRAGTGELFF. The CDR3 DNA reads TGTGCCAGCAGCTTTAGGGTGCGCGCTGGCACCGGGGAGCTGTTTTTT. V and J are TRBV7-2 and TRBJ2-2; no reliable D call. V was cut by 3 bases and J by 4 bases, with 15 bases left in between. CDR1 and CDR2 from the germline V gene are SGHTA and FQGNSA. The CDR3 totals 16 residues.

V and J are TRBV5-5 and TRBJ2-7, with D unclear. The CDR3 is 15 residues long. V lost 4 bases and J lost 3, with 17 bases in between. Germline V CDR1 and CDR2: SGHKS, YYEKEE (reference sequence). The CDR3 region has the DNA TGTGCCAGCAGCCCTGCCGGGCGGTGGGGCTACGAGCAGTACTTC. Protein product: CASSPAGRWGYEQYF. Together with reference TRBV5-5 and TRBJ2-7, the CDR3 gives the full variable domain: DAGVTQSPTHLIKTRGQQVTLRCSPISGHKSVSWYQQVLGQGPQFIFQYYEKEERGRGNFPDRFSARQFPNYSSELNVNALLLGDSALYLCASSPAGRWGYEQYFGPGTRLTVT.